This T cell receptor (beta chain) originates from a study of blood T cell repertoires in COVID-19. About the research overall: Spain, Italy and the United States supplied samples that represented acute and convalescent COVID-19. T cells, B-cell-depleted T cells, or PBMCs supplied cDNA or gDNA.

The germline V and J ends were trimmed by 6 bases and 5 bases, with 13 bases remaining between them. Germline lookup yields CDR1 MDHEN and CDR2 SYDVKM. The CDR3 is 13 amino acids. Authors' processing steps: Estimation of nucleated cell counts was performed using reference gene primer amplification. The data were produced by immunoSEQ multiplex PCR, yet TCRdb's version contains in-frame clones alone and is incomplete. V, J and clone size are those of that table, while D and trimming were read from the DNA. Found here are 200,000 to 250,000 clones, around 84% of them singletons; the top ten hold 15% to 20%.

This chain uses TRBV28 with TRBJ2-5; D unresolved. This receptor was taken from an elderly woman with active or convalescent COVID-19. The material sequenced was peripheral blood. CDR3 sequence: CASRPRVPETQYF. In DNA, the CDR3 is TGTGCCAGCAGACCCCGGGTTCCCGAGACCCAGTACTTC.